This T cell receptor (beta chain) was captured in a study of blood T cells in healthy people across ages. Study-level points and caveats: Conclusively comparing naive with antigen-experienced cells was impossible with unsorted PBMCs.

To note about this clonotype: Its target is not known.

The ends were cut back, 8 bases at V and 7 bases at J, with 14 bases in the middle. The CDR3 is made up of 12 amino acids. The germline gives CDR1 KGHSH, CDR2 LQKENI. For the second PCR, which ran for roughly 7 to 11 cycles, a sample-barcoded 5' primer and a J-beta primer mix were used. From the 5' RACE reads, TCRdb called clonotypes with MiXCR, one entry per CDR3 protein. The repertoire holds some 920,000 distinct CDR3 sequences, with 51% as singletons. Sequenced: blood. J is TRBJ1-1 and V is TRBV18, with D uncertain. The source of this sequence is an older woman in good health. CDR3 coding DNA: TGTGCCAGCAAAACTGGGGATTGTGAAGCTTTCTTT. Translation: CASKTGDCEAFF.